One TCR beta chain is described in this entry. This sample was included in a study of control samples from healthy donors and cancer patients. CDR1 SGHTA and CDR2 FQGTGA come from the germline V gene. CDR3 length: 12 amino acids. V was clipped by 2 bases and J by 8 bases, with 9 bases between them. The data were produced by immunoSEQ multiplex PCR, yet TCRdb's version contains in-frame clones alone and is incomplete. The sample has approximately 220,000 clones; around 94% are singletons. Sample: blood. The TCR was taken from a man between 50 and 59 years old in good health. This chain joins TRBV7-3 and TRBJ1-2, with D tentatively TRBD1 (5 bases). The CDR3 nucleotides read TGTGCCAGCAGCTTAGGAGGGGCCGGCTACACCTTC. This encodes CASSLGGAGYTF.